A selection of T cell receptor beta chains follows, all from one sample in a study of T-cell memory formation after mild COVID-19. TCRdb analysed the 5' RACE reads with MiXCR anew, one entry per CDR3 protein. The repertoire holds about 310,000 distinct CDR3 sequences, roughly 21% seen once, with 21% in the top ten. The material sequenced was PBMCs or a T cell subset sorted from them (not recorded which). The receptors derive from a man between 18 and 29 years old who had mild COVID-19 (a few samples of this study predate the infection). Cell type and time point are not known. Both conserved end residues are part of each CDR3. For some rows the clone size is stated as once, few or many, or as a class when expanded; others skip it.

TRBJ2-3 TRBV19 - CASSMSTDTQYF
TRBJ1-5 TRBV6-5 few CASQGLNSNQPQHF
TRBJ1-1 TRBV5-1 - CASSPGQALGNTEAFF
TRBJ1-1 TRBV20-1 few CSATQGNTEAFF
TRBJ1-2 TRBV6-2/TRBV6-3 few CASSLSPGRGVAGYTF
TRBJ1-1 TRBV29-1 - CSVSHSWGLTEAFF
TRBJ1-5 TRBV19 - CATDRGGNQPQHF
TRBJ1-6 TRBV7-9 few CASSAPQGHNSPLHF
TRBJ1-4 TRBV12-3/TRBV12-4 - CASSPRVGSGEKLFF
TRBJ1-2 TRBV20-1 - CSVWENFKYGYTF
TRBJ1-4 TRBV6-5 - CASSPRAYSTNEKLFF
TRBJ2-7 TRBV20-1 - CSALGAGGPSYEQYF
TRBJ2-2 TRBV6-2/TRBV6-3 few CASTYRGAGELFF
TRBJ2-3 TRBV6-5 - CASSYSIVGSSDTQYF
TRBJ1-2 TRBV6-5 - CASSYAKPLGDYGYTF
TRBJ1-2 TRBV12-3/TRBV12-4 few CASSSGGNYGYTF
TRBJ1-1 TRBV3-1 many CASSQGQPNTEAFF
TRBJ2-3 TRBV5-1 few CASSLAGPITDTQYF
TRBJ2-3 TRBV10-3 - CAISGLVGGSFVTDTQYF
TRBJ1-3 TRBV4-3 - CASSQDGRSSGNTIYF
TRBJ1-1 TRBV6-2/TRBV6-3 - CASSSMGLNTEAFF